This TCR beta chain was sequenced for a study of blood T cell repertoires in COVID-19. Overall study context: Collection of acute and convalescent COVID-19 samples took place in the United States, Italy and Spain. Nucleic acid was either cDNA or gDNA, and it came from T cells, B-cell-depleted T cells, or PBMCs.

It was during active infection that Seattle patients were enrolled and then longitudinally followed. In the original workflow: How many nucleated cells were present was estimated from reference gene primer amplification. Assay used: immunoSEQ multiplex PCR; TCRdb lists only in-frame clones, some missing. V and J calls plus clone size are reproduced from that table; the DNA served to infer D and trimming. The sample includes 400,000 to 450,000 clones, about 90% of them seen just once. CDR1 MNHEY and CDR2 SVGAGI come from the germline V gene. Trimming cost V 6 bases and J 5 bases; bases outside gene matches: 6. This CDR3 has 14 residues.

Sequencing was performed on peripheral blood. The sequence derives from a young man with COVID-19, enrolled during active disease. The genes are TRBV6-5 and TRBJ1-5; 8 bases are shared with TRBD1. Here the CDR3 reads CASRLTGADQPQHF. CDR3 sequence (DNA): TGTGCCAGCAGGCTGACAGGGGCCGATCAGCCCCAGCATTTT.